This TCR beta chain was sequenced during a study of T cells in localized non-small cell lung cancer. Broader study findings: A higher density of T cells in blood coincided with extended overall survival. Adjacent lung had a median about 60 of the 100 largest tumor clones.

On this clone itself: Its antigen remains unknown.

Germline V gene lookup returns CDR1 SGHVS and CDR2 FNYEAQ. The CDR3 runs 13 residues. V was pared by 0 bases and J by 4 bases, with 3 bases between. Generated by immunoSEQ multiplex PCR, the TCRdb table keeps only in-frame clones and is missing some. The table has some 140,000 clones, roughly nine tenths seen once. The clonotype comes from a female donor of 60 years or more with stage I lung adenocarcinoma. This sample comprised peripheral blood, obtained before any cancer treatment. V and J are TRBV7-6 and TRBJ2-2; D unclear. The CDR3 nucleotides are TGTGCCAGCAGCTTAGCTGCCACCGGGGAGCTGTTTTTT. Amino acids: CASSLAATGELFF.